This is a list of T cell receptor beta chains from one sample in a study of technical replicates of blood from several donors. Produced via immunoSEQ multiplex PCR; TCRdb's table is partial and in-frame only. Of roughly 79,000 clones listed, approximately 93% are singletons. The sample comprised T cells isolated from PBMCs. These receptors were obtained from a human donor in good health. The CDR3 runs from the conserved cysteine through the conserved F or W. Fields, in order: V gene, clone size, D gene, J gene, CDR3 protein, CDR3 DNA. D genes are given only for firm matches. Where a row states a size, it is once, few, many or the class of an expanded clone; other rows omit it.

TRBV2	NA	TRBD1	TRBJ2-7	CASPMTGGEQYF	TGTGCCAGCCCAATGACAGGGGGCGAGCAGTACTTC
TRBV9	NA	NA	TRBJ2-2	CASSALDSFAGELFF	TGTGCCAGCAGCGCCTTGGACAGCTTTGCCGGGGAGCTGTTTTTT
TRBV2	NA	NA	TRBJ1-1	CASRDGINTEAFF	TGTGCCAGCAGAGACGGGATTAACACTGAAGCTTTCTTT
TRBV15	once	TRBD1	TRBJ2-1	CATSRGDRVFNEQFF	TGTGCCACCAGCAGAGGGGACAGGGTTTTCAATGAGCAGTTCTTC
TRBV5-4	NA	NA	TRBJ2-1	CASQGYQNEQFF	TGTGCCAGCCAGGGGTACCAGAATGAGCAGTTCTTC
TRBV11-1	NA	NA	TRBJ2-2	CASSLSTGFPYYTGELFF	TGTGCCAGCAGCTTGAGTACAGGGTTCCCTTATTACACCGGGGAGCTGTTTTTT
TRBV6-1	NA	TRBD1	TRBJ1-5	CASSQGLPQHF	TGTGCCAGCTCACAGGGGCTGCCCCAGCATTTT
TRBV11-2	once	NA	TRBJ2-7	CASSLDRGNEQYF	TGTGCCAGCAGCTTAGATCGGGGAAACGAGCAGTACTTC
TRBV19	NA	TRBD1	TRBJ2-7	CASAPSGTGVYEQYF	TGTGCCAGCGCCCCGTCGGGGACAGGGGTTTACGAGCAGTACTTC
TRBV28	NA	NA	TRBJ1-5	CASARPTGLNQPQHF	TGTGCCAGCGCCCGACCGACAGGCCTAAATCAGCCCCAGCATTTT
TRBV7-2	NA	NA	TRBJ2-7	CASSFEASRSYEQYF	TGTGCCAGCAGCTTTGAGGCTAGCAGGTCCTACGAGCAGTACTTC
TRBV7-8	once	NA	TRBJ1-2	CASSLQNNYGYTF	TGTGCCAGCAGCTTACAGAATAACTATGGCTACACCTTC
TRBV6-5	NA	TRBD1	TRBJ2-7	CATGDRSSYEQYF	TGTGCCACCGGGGACAGATCTTCCTACGAGCAGTACTTC
TRBV19	few	NA	TRBJ1-1	CASSNRVLGTEAFF	TGTGCCAGTAGTAACCGGGTCTTGGGCACTGAAGCTTTCTTT
TRBV19	once	TRBD1	TRBJ1-5	CASRRQGEGQPQHF	TGTGCCAGTAGGAGACAGGGGGAAGGTCAGCCCCAGCATTTT
TRBV6-6	once	TRBD1	TRBJ2-1	CASSGTGGYNEQFF	TGTGCCAGCAGTGGGACAGGGGGCTACAATGAGCAGTTCTTC
TRBV5-1	NA	NA	TRBJ2-2	CASSFGGPNTGELFF	TGCGCCAGCAGCTTCGGGGGGCCGAACACCGGGGAGCTGTTTTTT
TRBV4-2	NA	TRBD1	TRBJ1-1	CASSLRQGGNTEAFF	TGTGCCAGCAGCCTAAGACAGGGTGGGAACACTGAAGCTTTCTTT
TRBV23-1	once	NA	TRBJ1-2	CASSQSQVGGYGYTF	TGCGCCAGCAGTCAATCCCAGGTAGGGGGCTATGGCTACACCTTC
TRBV5-1	NA	TRBD2	TRBJ2-3	CASNGRETGSSTDTQYF	TGCGCCAGCAACGGGCGGGAGACGGGATCTAGCACAGATACGCAGTATTTT
TRBV7-8	NA	TRBD1	TRBJ1-5	CASSFGRGSNQPQHF	TGTGCCAGCAGCTTCGGCAGGGGGTCCAATCAGCCCCAGCATTTT
TRBV7-6	once	TRBD2	TRBJ2-5	CASSPGVLAGGFRQETQYF	TGTGCCAGCAGCCCGGGGGTACTAGCGGGAGGATTTCGGCAAGAGACCCAGTACTTC
TRBV27	once	NA	TRBJ1-1	CASRLLGGAEAFF	TGTGCCAGCAGGTTACTTGGGGGGGCTGAAGCTTTCTTT
TRBV6-6	NA	TRBD1	TRBJ2-3	CASSTNRGHTDTQYF	TGTGCCAGCAGTACAAACAGGGGGCACACAGATACGCAGTATTTT